A single T cell receptor (beta chain) is shown here with its context. Its antigen is unknown. This entry is derived from a study of blood T cells in healthy people across ages. Whole-study results and caveats: Expanded clonotype shifts may have been confounded, as the donors had an unknown CMV status.

Sample-barcoded 5' priming and a J-beta primer mix drove a second PCR of about 7 to 11 cycles. Every single cDNA molecule received a tag from a template-switch adaptor with 12 random nucleotides. TCRdb re-called the 5' RACE reads through MiXCR, storing one row per CDR3 protein. The sample has about 1.1 million distinct CDR3 sequences; under 40% are singletons. Healthy individuals of Caucasian origin from Russia, aged roughly 6 to 100, served as donors. Every participating donor contributed approximately 10 milliliters of peripheral blood through a draw. Source material: blood. The receptor comes from a man aged 18 to 29 in good health.

DNA of the CDR3: TGCAGCGGAGACGGGGGGACCTACAATGAGCAGTACTTC. This sequence encodes CSGDGGTYNEQYF. The chain joins TRBV29-1 to TRBJ2-5; 7 bases are a match to TRBD2. With 7 bases clipped from V and 11 bases from J, the junction kept 16 bases outside the gene matches. The CDR3 spans 13 residues. Germline V CDR1 and CDR2: SQVTM, ANQGSEA.